This T cell receptor beta chain was documented in a study of T-cell memory formation after mild COVID-19 (dated by TCRdb to the early 2020s). Regarding the complete study: TCR sequence clusters from the two donors were found to be largely donor specific. Longitudinal TCRalpha and TCRbeta repertoire sequencing tracked T-cell clones expanding and contracting after mild COVID-19 in a couple of donors. Two young, previously healthy adult volunteers, one female and one male, were included in the cohort. Study-wide conclusions, independent of this receptor: Whether the second-wave clones peaking on day 37 were SARS-CoV-2 specific was not confirmed. The study included only a couple of mild cases, and larger cohorts that include severe cases with pre-infection samples were judged to be necessary. Some responding clones were detected in pre-infection memory, suggesting pre-existing cross-reactive memory T cells joined the SARS-CoV-2 response. Contracting CD4+ clones were located mainly in the CM and EM memory subsets, whereas CD8+ clones were found to be enriched in EMRA. Clones that contracted from day 15 to 85 showed balanced CD4/CD8 phenotypes, whereas a second wave of clones that expanded from day 15 to 37 leaned towards CD4+.

Relative to germline, V is missing 2 bases and J is missing 7 bases, with 7 bases of the junction outside any gene match. Via the germline V gene, CDR1 is LGHNT and CDR2 FRNRAP. The CDR3 sequence holds 16 residues, the cysteine and phenylalanine included. Only CDR3 DNA is held: 48 bases, read in frame from base 1. Ficoll-Paque density gradient centrifugation was used to isolate PBMCs. Sequenced on an Illumina NovaSeq 6000. Using 5'RACE with constant-segment primers, TCRalpha and TCRbeta cDNA libraries were constructed, with sample barcodes and unique molecular identifiers added in the process. RNA was extracted from every sample with Trizol reagent. Libraries were amplified in two PCR steps, with a second sample barcode and Illumina TruSeq adapters added in the second step. Sequencing of libraries was performed on an Illumina NovaSeq with 2 x 150 bp paired-end reads. In the paper's pipeline: Reads were demultiplexed and collapsed into UMI-guided consensus sequences with migec v1.2.7. Using mixcr v2.1.11, the UMI consensuses were aligned to TRA and TRB V and J templates and assembled into clonotypes. A clonotype was counted as expanded or contracted only when both edgeR and NoisET called the clonotype significant, with the noise models trained on biological replicates. For edgeR calls, the cutoffs were a false discovery rate-adjusted p below 0.01 and a log2 fold-change threshold of 1. As an exploratory analysis of dynamics, max-normalized trajectories of the 1000 most abundant clonotypes were examined by PCA with hierarchical clustering. Each responding clone was given a CD4 or CD8 phenotype based on the CD4+ and CD8+ repertoires, which had been sequenced separately. TCRdb cleaned the public reads at Q25 with fastp, built clones with MiXCR and kept in-frame beta chains. Entries that share a CDR3 protein sequence are merged under the most common genes and DNA. The V and J calls shown here were made by TCRdb, not taken from the authors' results. For this sample the table gives about 180,000 distinct CDR3 sequences, of which 16% were detected only once. Of the sample, about 1.9% is held by the ten largest clones.

As regards this clonotype: Its binding antigen is unknown. Base qualities are missing; no much larger clone stands one base away.

The specimen was PBMCs or a T cell subset sorted from them (not recorded which). Recombination linked TRBV12-5 to TRBJ1-5; 11 central bases correspond to TRBD1. The receptor was derived from an adult woman who had mild COVID-19 (a few samples of this study predate the infection). The sample titles of this study are shuffled in the database, so cell type and time point are left out; the donor was told from shared clones. The CDR3 loop reads CASGLSGTGGRQPQHF. The nucleotide sequence is given as TGTGCTAGTGGTTTGAGTGGGACAGGGGGAAGACAGCCCCAGCATTTT.